The source of this T cell receptor beta chain is a study of early stage breast cancer tumors. Study in general: Most invasive tumors, about 70% of the 16, were ER+/PR+/HER2-.

Clones were read by immunoSEQ multiplex PCR, and TCRdb kept only the in-frame ones, dropping some. Of about 30,000 clones listed, approximately 70% are singletons. The specimen was breast tumor tissue. This receptor was taken from a person in their thirties with breast cancer.

The DNA of the CDR3 is TGTGCCAGCAGCTTAATCCCCCCGCCCTACGAGCAGTACTTC. It specifies CASSLIPPPYEQYF. The rearrangement links TRBV7-9 to TRBJ2-7; D is ambiguous. CDR3 length: 14 residues. CDR1 SEHNR and CDR2 FQNEAQ come from the germline V gene (reference sequence). Trimming left V 2 bases short and J 2 bases short, with 10 bases between.